The entry below gives a single TCR beta chain sequence along with its context. What it recognizes is unknown. The sample belongs to a study of pediatric ulcerative colitis. Study findings and constraints: Acute severe colitis showed lower rectal diversity from clonal expansions.

This table comes from immunoSEQ multiplex PCR, and its TCRdb copy is limited to in-frame clones, with some not included. The profile covers some 25,000 clones, with roughly 74% appearing a single time and roughly 7.8% taken by the ten largest. Germline V gene data show CDR1 as SEHNR and CDR2 as FQNEAQ (reference sequence). CDR3 length equals 17 residues. The junction had 7 bases not matched to a gene; V was cut back by 4 bases and J by 0 bases. One to two pinch biopsies were taken from the rectum during colonoscopy. V and J are TRBV7-9 and TRBJ1-3; 9 bases fit TRBD1. The clonotype was recovered from a boy aged 5-17 years with severe ulcerative colitis. Material: gut tissue. In DNA form, the CDR3 reads TGTGCCAGCAGCTACGGGACAGGGTCCGGCTCTGGAAACACCATATATTTT. Translation gives CASSYGTGSGSGNTIYF.